This is a list of T cell receptor beta chains from one sample in a study of blood T cell repertoires in COVID-19. The data were produced by immunoSEQ multiplex PCR, yet TCRdb's version contains in-frame clones alone and is incomplete. The sample holds roughly 70,000 clones, 80% to 90% seen once. The sequenced sample consisted of peripheral blood. These receptors were obtained from an elderly woman with active COVID-19. The CDR3 runs from the conserved cysteine through the conserved F or W. A D gene is named only where the DNA matches it firmly. Only some rows state a clone size, as once, few, many or a class for expanded clones.

CDR3 length: 16
clone size: NA
D gene: TRBD1
J gene: TRBJ2-3
V gene: TRBV5-1
CDR3 protein: CASSLHRDRGRDTQYF
CDR3 DNA: TGCGCCAGCAGCTTGCACCGGGACAGGGGGAGAGATACGCAGTATTTT

CDR3 length: 15
clone size: NA
D gene: NA
J gene: TRBJ2-3
V gene: TRBV19
CDR3 protein: CASSIRAAQGDTQYF
CDR3 DNA: TGTGCCAGTAGTATACGAGCGGCTCAAGGGGATACGCAGTATTTT

CDR3 length: 14
clone size: NA
D gene: TRBD1
J gene: TRBJ2-3
V gene: TRBV28
CDR3 protein: CASSGQGATDTQYF
CDR3 DNA: TGTGCCAGCAGCGGACAGGGGGCAACAGATACGCAGTATTTT

CDR3 length: 13
clone size: NA
D gene: NA
J gene: TRBJ1-1
V gene: TRBV7-9
CDR3 protein: CASTPGMNTEAFF
CDR3 DNA: TGTGCCAGCACCCCAGGCATGAACACTGAAGCTTTCTTT

CDR3 length: 15
clone size: NA
D gene: NA
J gene: TRBJ2-5
V gene: TRBV4-3
CDR3 protein: CASSHEIGARETQYF
CDR3 DNA: TGCGCCAGCAGCCATGAGATAGGGGCGCGGGAGACCCAGTACTTC

CDR3 length: 13
clone size: NA
D gene: NA
J gene: TRBJ1-2
V gene: TRBV12-3/TRBV12-4
CDR3 protein: CASSLASPYGYTF
CDR3 DNA: TGTGCCAGCAGTTTAGCCAGTCCTTATGGCTACACCTTC

CDR3 length: 13
clone size: NA
D gene: NA
J gene: TRBJ2-7
V gene: TRBV12-3/TRBV12-4
CDR3 protein: CASSPPGTYEQYF
CDR3 DNA: TGTGCCAGCAGCCCCCCAGGGACCTACGAGCAGTACTTC

CDR3 length: 15
clone size: NA
D gene: NA
J gene: TRBJ2-1
V gene: TRBV9
CDR3 protein: CASSVASLASDEQFF
CDR3 DNA: TGTGCCAGCAGCGTAGCTAGCCTAGCGAGCGATGAGCAGTTCTTC

CDR3 length: 17
clone size: NA
D gene: TRBD2
J gene: TRBJ2-7
V gene: TRBV7-6
CDR3 protein: CASSLTGTSGISGEQYF
CDR3 DNA: TGTGCCAGCAGCTTAACCGGGACTAGCGGGATCTCCGGCGAGCAGTACTTC

CDR3 length: 15
clone size: once
D gene: TRBD1
J gene: TRBJ2-7
V gene: TRBV27
CDR3 protein: CASSSTGTGFYEQYF
CDR3 DNA: TGTGCCAGCAGTTCGACCGGGACAGGGTTCTACGAGCAGTACTTC

CDR3 length: 17
clone size: few
D gene: NA
J gene: TRBJ2-7
V gene: TRBV6-2/TRBV6-3
CDR3 protein: CASSSPPGRGSSYEQYF
CDR3 DNA: TGTGCCAGCAGTTCCCCGCCGGGCAGGGGAAGCTCCTACGAGCAGTACTTC

CDR3 length: 14
clone size: few
D gene: NA
J gene: TRBJ1-6
V gene: TRBV27
CDR3 protein: CASSLYRANSPLHF
CDR3 DNA: TGTGCCAGCAGTTTATACAGGGCGAATTCACCCCTCCACTTT

CDR3 length: 15
clone size: NA
D gene: NA
J gene: TRBJ1-2
V gene: TRBV5-8
CDR3 protein: CASSFRGDPHYGYTF
CDR3 DNA: TGTGCCAGCAGCTTTCGCGGGGACCCCCACTATGGCTACACCTTC

CDR3 length: 21
clone size: NA
D gene: NA
J gene: TRBJ2-1
V gene: TRBV3-1/TRBV3-2
CDR3 protein: CASSQSPGARASGPHYNEQFF
CDR3 DNA: TGTGCCAGCAGCCAAAGCCCAGGTGCACGGGCCAGCGGGCCCCACTACAATGAGCAGTTCTTC

CDR3 length: 12
clone size: NA
D gene: NA
J gene: TRBJ2-3
V gene: TRBV5-6
CDR3 protein: CASSSLVDTQYF
CDR3 DNA: TGTGCCAGCAGCTCACTAGTGGATACGCAGTATTTT

CDR3 length: 17
clone size: NA
D gene: NA
J gene: TRBJ2-2
V gene: TRBV18
CDR3 protein: CASSPTHLPGVGRELFF
CDR3 DNA: TGTGCCAGCTCACCAACACATCTCCCAGGGGTCGGGAGGGAGCTGTTTTTT

CDR3 length: 15
clone size: NA
D gene: TRBD2
J gene: TRBJ2-3
V gene: TRBV7-8
CDR3 protein: CASSLTSGSTDTQYF
CDR3 DNA: TGTGCCAGCAGCTTAACTAGCGGTAGCACAGATACGCAGTATTTT

CDR3 length: 12
clone size: NA
D gene: NA
J gene: TRBJ2-5
V gene: TRBV19
CDR3 protein: CASTGGGGTQYF
CDR3 DNA: TGTGCCAGTACGGGCGGAGGAGGGACCCAGTACTTC

CDR3 length: 15
clone size: NA
D gene: TRBD2
J gene: TRBJ2-1
V gene: TRBV28
CDR3 protein: CASSSLAGGRYEQFF
CDR3 DNA: TGTGCCAGCAGTTCCCTCGCGGGAGGTCGATATGAGCAGTTCTTC

CDR3 length: 14
clone size: NA
D gene: TRBD1
J gene: TRBJ1-1
V gene: TRBV7-3
CDR3 protein: CASSSGGASTEAFF
CDR3 DNA: TGTGCCAGCAGCTCAGGGGGCGCGTCCACTGAAGCTTTCTTT

CDR3 length: 16
clone size: NA
D gene: TRBD1
J gene: TRBJ1-1
V gene: TRBV19
CDR3 protein: CASTAGRGRFFPEAFF
CDR3 DNA: TGTGCCAGTACCGCAGGCAGGGGGCGTTTTTTCCCTGAAGCTTTCTTT

CDR3 length: 15
clone size: NA
D gene: NA
J gene: TRBJ2-3
V gene: TRBV4-3
CDR3 protein: CASSDVAAGGGTQYF
CDR3 DNA: TGCGCCAGCAGTGATGTAGCGGCCGGCGGCGGGACGCAGTATTTT

CDR3 length: 13
clone size: NA
D gene: NA
J gene: TRBJ1-5
V gene: TRBV6-2/TRBV6-3
CDR3 protein: CASSYGLDQPQHF
CDR3 DNA: TGTGCCAGCAGTTACGGGCTGGATCAGCCCCAGCATTTT

CDR3 length: 16
clone size: NA
D gene: NA
J gene: TRBJ1-5
V gene: TRBV19
CDR3 protein: CASSIGGGQTLRPQHF
CDR3 DNA: TGTGCCAGTAGTATCGGTGGGGGCCAAACTCTCCGGCCCCAGCATTTT

CDR3 length: 14
clone size: NA
D gene: NA
J gene: TRBJ2-1
V gene: TRBV6-2/TRBV6-3
CDR3 protein: CASSSQISYNEQFF
CDR3 DNA: TGTGCCAGCAGTTCACAGATCTCCTACAATGAGCAGTTCTTC

CDR3 length: 13
clone size: NA
D gene: TRBD1
J gene: TRBJ2-5
V gene: TRBV29-1
CDR3 protein: CSVVDRGGETQYF
CDR3 DNA: TGCAGCGTTGTCGACAGGGGGGGGGAGACCCAGTACTTC

CDR3 length: 12
clone size: NA
D gene: NA
J gene: TRBJ2-7
V gene: TRBV28
CDR3 protein: CAAVGSSYEQYF
CDR3 DNA: TGTGCCGCCGTCGGGAGCTCCTACGAGCAGTACTTC

CDR3 length: 15
clone size: once
D gene: NA
J gene: TRBJ1-2
V gene: TRBV18
CDR3 protein: CASSPTTGENYGYTF
CDR3 DNA: TGTGCCAGCTCACCGACCACGGGGGAGAACTATGGCTACACCTTC

CDR3 length: 14
clone size: NA
D gene: TRBD1
J gene: TRBJ2-3
V gene: TRBV5-1
CDR3 protein: CASSSGQATDTQYF
CDR3 DNA: TGCGCCAGCAGCTCTGGACAGGCAACAGATACGCAGTATTTT

CDR3 length: 15
clone size: NA
D gene: NA
J gene: TRBJ2-2
V gene: TRBV29-1
CDR3 protein: CSVELGGANTGELFF
CDR3 DNA: TGCAGCGTTGAATTGGGGGGAGCGAACACCGGGGAGCTGTTTTTT

CDR3 length: 14
clone size: NA
D gene: NA
J gene: TRBJ2-2
V gene: TRBV24-1
CDR3 protein: CATSDSGNTGELFF
CDR3 DNA: TGTGCCACCAGTGATTCAGGGAACACCGGGGAGCTGTTTTTT